This T cell receptor (beta chain) derives from a study of cytomegalovirus exposure and HLA in healthy donors. A multiplex PCR was run with 60 Vbeta primers and 13 Jbeta primers. The protocol was immunoSEQ multiplex PCR, while the TCRdb copy is restricted to in-frame clones and leaves out a portion. In the table there are over 100,000 clones, about 69% of which are singletons. Findings of the study overall: Across donors, sequencing depth was assumed by presence/absence analyses to be roughly uniform.

With respect to this clone: Its target is not known.

This CDR3 has 14 amino acids. This sequence joins TRBV21-1 and TRBJ2-5; the table's D call TRBD2 went unverified against the DNA. TRBV21-1 is an annotated pseudogene. Sequencing was done on a sample of PBMCs. This clonotype was sampled from a human donor in good health. In DNA form, the CDR3 reads TGCCCACAGGCTGGGACTAGCGTACAAGAGACCCAGTACTTC. Translating it yields CPQAGTSVQETQYF.